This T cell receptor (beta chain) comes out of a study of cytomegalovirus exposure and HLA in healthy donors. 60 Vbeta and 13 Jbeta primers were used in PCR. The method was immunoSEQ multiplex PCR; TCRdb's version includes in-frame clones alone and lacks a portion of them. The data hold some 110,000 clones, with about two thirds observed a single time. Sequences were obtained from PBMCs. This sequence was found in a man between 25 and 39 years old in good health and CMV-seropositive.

The CDR3 DNA follows: TGCGCCAGCAGTGTGGGGACAGAGAACACTGAAGCTTTCTTT. Translated: CASSVGTENTEAFF. This chain links TRBV10-1 with TRBJ1-1; 7 bases line up with TRBD1. The CDR3 spans 14 residues. Per the germline V gene, CDR1 is WNHNN and CDR2 is SYGVQD (reference sequence). The V segment lost 4 bases and the J segment 1 base; nucleotides outside the gene matches: 3.